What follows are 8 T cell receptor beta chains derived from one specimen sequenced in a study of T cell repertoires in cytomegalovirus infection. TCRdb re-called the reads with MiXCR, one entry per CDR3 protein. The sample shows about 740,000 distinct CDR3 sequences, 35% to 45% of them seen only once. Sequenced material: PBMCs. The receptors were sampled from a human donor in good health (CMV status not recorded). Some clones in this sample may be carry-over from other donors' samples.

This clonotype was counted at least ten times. The CDR3 is CASAYTDTQYF. In DNA form, the CDR3 reads TGTGCCAGCGCTTACACAGATACGCAGTATTTT. V gene TRBV28 combines with J gene TRBJ2-3; D not resolved. CDR1 MDHEN and CDR2 SYDVKM come from the germline V gene. This CDR3 is built from 11 residues. The ends were cut back, 8 bases at V and 2 bases at J, with 5 bases in the middle. Full variable domain (missing parts from reference TRBV28 and TRBJ2-3): DVKVTQSSRYLVKRTGEKVFLECVQDMDHENMFWYRQDPGLGLRLIYFSYDVKMKEKGDIPEGYSVSREKKERFSLILESASTNQTSMYLCASAYTDTQYFGPGTRLTVL.

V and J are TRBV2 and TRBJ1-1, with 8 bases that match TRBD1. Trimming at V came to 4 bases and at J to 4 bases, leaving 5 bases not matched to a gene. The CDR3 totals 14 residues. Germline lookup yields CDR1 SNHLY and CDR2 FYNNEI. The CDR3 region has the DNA TGTGCCAGCAGTGTACAGGGGGGTTCCACTGAAGCTTTCTTT. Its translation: CASSVQGGSTEAFF. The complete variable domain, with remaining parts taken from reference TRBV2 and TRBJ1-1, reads EPEVTQTPSHQVTQMGQEVILRCVPISNHLYFYWYRQILGQKVEFLVSFYNNEISEKSEIFDDQFSVERPDGSNFTLKIRSTKLEDSAMYFCASSVQGGSTEAFFGQGTRLTVV.

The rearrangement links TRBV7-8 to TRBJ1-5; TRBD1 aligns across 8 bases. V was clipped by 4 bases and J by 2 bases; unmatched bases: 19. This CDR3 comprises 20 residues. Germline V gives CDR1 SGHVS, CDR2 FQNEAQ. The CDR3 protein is CASSYARLGQGAMGNQPQHF. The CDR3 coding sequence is TGTGCCAGCAGCTACGCCCGACTCGGGCAGGGGGCGATGGGCAATCAGCCCCAGCATTTT.

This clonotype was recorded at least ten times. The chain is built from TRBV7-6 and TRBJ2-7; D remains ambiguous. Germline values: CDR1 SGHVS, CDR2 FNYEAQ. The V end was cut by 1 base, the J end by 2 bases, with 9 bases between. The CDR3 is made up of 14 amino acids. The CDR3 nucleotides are TGTGCCAGCAGCTTAGAGTCGGGCCCCTACGAGCAGTACTTC. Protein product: CASSLESGPYEQYF.

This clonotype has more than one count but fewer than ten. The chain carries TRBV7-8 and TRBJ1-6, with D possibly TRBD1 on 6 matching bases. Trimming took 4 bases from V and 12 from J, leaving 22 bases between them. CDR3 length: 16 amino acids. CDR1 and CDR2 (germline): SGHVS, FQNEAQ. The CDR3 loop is CASSSLLQGLLVPLHF. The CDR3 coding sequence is TGTGCCAGCAGCTCCCTCCTACAGGGACTCCTGGTACCCCTCCACTTT.

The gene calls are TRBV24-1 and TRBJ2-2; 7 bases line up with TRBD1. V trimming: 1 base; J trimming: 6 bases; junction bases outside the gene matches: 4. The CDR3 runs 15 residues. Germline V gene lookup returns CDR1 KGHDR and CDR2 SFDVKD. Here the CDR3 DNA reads TGTGCCACCAGTGATTTAAAACAGGGGCCCGGGGAGCTGTTTTTT. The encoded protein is CATSDLKQGPGELFF.

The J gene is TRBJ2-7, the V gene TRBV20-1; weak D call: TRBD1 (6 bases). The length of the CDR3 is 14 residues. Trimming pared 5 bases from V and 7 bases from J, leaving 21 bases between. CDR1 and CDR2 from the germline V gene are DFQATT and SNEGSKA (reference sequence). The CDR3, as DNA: TGCAGTGCTCCCCGACAGGTGTCAGACGGGGAGCAGTACTTC. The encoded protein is CSAPRQVSDGEQYF.

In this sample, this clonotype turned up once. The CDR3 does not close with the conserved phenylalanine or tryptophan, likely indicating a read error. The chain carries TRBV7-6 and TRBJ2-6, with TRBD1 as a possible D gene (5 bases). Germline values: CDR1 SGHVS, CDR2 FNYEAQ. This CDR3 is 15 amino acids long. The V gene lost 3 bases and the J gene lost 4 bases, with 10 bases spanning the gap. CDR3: CASSLDPGGANVLTY. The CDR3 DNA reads TGTGCCAGCAGCTTGGACCCAGGGGGGGCCAACGTCCTGACTTAC.